These 14 T cell receptor beta chains originate from one sample sequenced in a study of T cells in women clearing cervical HPV infection. Profiled with immunoSEQ multiplex PCR; TCRdb holds only in-frame clones, not every one. The sample includes under 20,000 clones. The sample consisted of blood buffy coat. The receptors stem from a woman aged 18-69 years with a cervical HPV16 infection that either progressed to CIN3+ or cleared (not recorded which).

Notes on this clone: The read halts 3 residues ahead of the CDR3 end, with the missing end drawn from the germline J gene. V gene TRBV18 combines with J gene TRBJ2-1, with 10 bases fitting TRBD1. The CDR3 length is 15 residues. CDR1 and CDR2 from the germline V gene are KGHSH and LQKENI. V was pared by 4 bases and J by 4 bases, with 4 bases of the junction left unmatched. The CDR3 here is CASSQGQGGYNEQFF. CDR3 bases read: TGTGCCAGCTCACAAGGACAGGGGGGATACAATGAG.

Concerning this clone: The sequenced fragment ends 3 residues before the CDR3 boundary, so the rest is inferred from the germline J gene. This rearrangement joins TRBV20-1 to TRBJ1-5, with 9 bases fitting TRBD1. V shed 0 bases and J 1 base; nucleotides not matched to a gene: 10. The CDR3 consists of 18 residues. The germline V gene has CDR1 DFQATT and CDR2 SNEGSKA (reference sequence). CDR3 sequence: CSAREYDRGKMSNQPQHF. The CDR3 DNA, read in part, is TGCAGTGCTAGAGAGTACGACAGGGGGAAGATGAGCAATCAGCCC.

With respect to this clone: The read ends 3 residues shy of where the CDR3 ends; the end is completed using the germline J gene. The chain joins TRBV20-1 to TRBJ2-5, with 10 bases matching TRBD2. The CDR3 consists of 15 residues. V trimming: 1 base; J trimming: 4 bases; junction bases outside the gene matches: 6. Germline loops: CDR1 DFQATT, CDR2 SNEGSKA (reference sequence). The CDR3 region is CSARGGAGGRETQYF. The CDR3 DNA, read in part, is TGCAGTGCTAGAGGGGGAGCGGGGGGGCGAGAGACC.

On this clone itself: The read halts 3 residues ahead of the CDR3 end, with the missing end drawn from the germline J gene. The V call is TRBV7-2, the J call TRBJ2-7; 8 bases map to TRBD1. V was pared by 5 bases and J by 2 bases, with 5 bases of the junction left unmatched. The CDR3 consists of 14 residues. In germline, CDR1 is SGHTA, CDR2 FQGNSA. Incomplete CDR3 DNA: TGTGCCAGCAGCCTCTGGACAGGGCCCTACGAG. This sequence encodes CASSLWTGPYE. The full CDR3 protein is CASSLWTGPYEQYF.

With regard to this clone: The read ends 3 residues early relative to the CDR3; the germline J gene fills the gap. The chain recombines TRBV20-1 with TRBJ2-5, with a possible D match to TRBD1 (5 bases). Germline assignment: CDR1 DFQATT and CDR2 SNEGSKA (reference sequence). Trimming removed 0 bases at V and 5 bases at J, with 7 bases between. The CDR3 is 12 amino acids. CDR3 sequence reads: CSARDRVETQYF. CDR3 DNA, as far as it was read: TGCAGTGCTAGAGACAGGGTTGAGACC.

About this clone itself: The read is 3 residues too short to cover the CDR3 end, so that end is filled in from the germline J gene. The chain combines TRBV5-1 with TRBJ2-2; unclear D gene. CDR3 length: 14 amino acids. The germline gives CDR1 SGHRS, CDR2 YFSETQ. The V end was cut by 2 bases, the J end by 4 bases, with 9 bases between. The CDR3 spells CASSLGAGTGELFF. The covered CDR3 bases are TGCGCCAGCAGCTTAGGAGCAGGCACCGGGGAG. Together with reference TRBV5-1 and TRBJ2-2, the CDR3 gives the full variable domain: KAGVTQTPRYLIKTRGQQVTLSCSPISGHRSVSWYQQTPGQGLQFLFEYFSETQRNKGNFPGRFSGRQFSNSRSEMNVSTLELGDSALYLCASSLGAGTGELFFGEGSRLTVL.

Notes on this clone: The read terminates 3 residues ahead of where the CDR3 ends, so the germline J gene completes it. The rearrangement joins TRBV9 to TRBJ1-2, with D possibly TRBD1 on 6 matching bases. V lost 4 bases and J 4 bases, leaving 26 bases between the germline ends. There are 18 residues in the CDR3. Germline V lookup: CDR1 SGDLS, CDR2 YYNGEE. The CDR3 DNA, read in part, is TGTGCCAGCAGCCCGAAGTCCACACAGGGTTGGAACTTCTATGGC. Its translation is CASSPKSTQGWNFYG. The CDR3, in full, reads CASSPKSTQGWNFYGYTF.

In regard to this clone: The read gets to within 3 residues of the CDR3 end, and the germline J gene fills in the rest. V and J are TRBV7-3 and TRBJ1-6; TRBD1 agrees at 7 bases. V shed 6 bases and J 9 bases; nucleotides not matched to a gene: 8. The CDR3 loop spans 14 amino acids. The germline V gene encodes CDR1 SGHTA and CDR2 FQGTGA. The DNA read from the CDR3 is TGTGCCAGCAGATCGACAGGGCCCGGTTCACCC. As protein: CASRSTGPGSP. The whole CDR3 protein is CASRSTGPGSPLHF.

On this clone itself: The read ends 3 residues shy of where the CDR3 ends; the end is completed using the germline J gene. The gene calls are TRBV20-1 and TRBJ2-7; 8 bases agree with TRBD2. The length of the CDR3 is 18 residues. CDR1 DFQATT and CDR2 SNEGSKA come from the germline V gene (reference sequence). V was pared by 0 bases and J by 4 bases, with 17 bases of the junction left unmatched. The CDR3 bases that were read are TGCAGTGCTAGAGATGTGTACCGGGTTGCAGCGGGGGCGTACGAG. It specifies CSARDVYRVAAGAYE. The entire CDR3 reads CSARDVYRVAAGAYEQYF.

The CDR3: CAQDGLSSTDTQYF. The CDR3 bases that were read are TGTGCCCAAGATGGACTGTCTAGCACAGATACG. The chain recombines TRBV30 with TRBJ2-3, with D possibly being TRBD2 (5 bases). The read stops 3 residues short of the end of the CDR3; the missing end is completed from the germline J gene. The germline gives CDR1 GTSNPN, CDR2 SVGIG (reference sequence). Trimming shortened V by 8 bases and J by 0 bases, and 15 bases separated the two germline ends. This CDR3 region has 14 residues.

This clone registers medium-sized (0.01 to 0.1%) by frequency. The observed sequence ends 3 residues before the CDR3 terminus, with the missing tail filled in from the germline J gene. The V and J genes are TRBV2 and TRBJ2-4, with D unresolved. The length of the CDR3 is 13 residues. V was clipped by 4 bases and J by 7 bases, with 11 bases between them. Germline V gives CDR1 SNHLY, CDR2 FYNNEI. CDR3 amino acids: CASSAAGSNIQYF. The covered CDR3 bases are TGTGCCAGCAGTGCGGCCGGGTCTAACATT.

Regarding this clone: The sequenced fragment ends 3 residues before the CDR3 boundary, so the rest is inferred from the germline J gene. The J gene is TRBJ1-6, the V gene TRBV20-1; 9 bases agree with TRBD1. The V segment lost 7 bases and the J segment 6 bases; nucleotides outside the gene matches: 10. Germline V gene data show CDR1 as DFQATT and CDR2 as SNEGSKA (reference sequence). This CDR3 comprises 15 residues. Incomplete CDR3 DNA: TGCAGTGTTAAGGTGGGACAGGGACTTAATTCACCC. Its protein product is CSVKVGQGLNSP. The entire CDR3 protein reads CSVKVGQGLNSPLHF.

Worth noting for this clone: The missing CDR3 end, 3 residues past where the read stops, is filled in from the germline J gene. This sequence joins TRBV7-9 and TRBJ1-3; TRBD1 is a possible D gene (5 bases). Germline assignment: CDR1 SEHNR and CDR2 FQNEAQ (reference sequence). Trimming removed 4 bases at V and 0 bases at J, with 7 bases between. The CDR3 loop spans 14 amino acids. The DNA read from the CDR3 is TGTGCCAGCAGCTCAGGGTACTCTGGAAACACC. It encodes CASSSGYSGNT. The CDR3 in its entirety is CASSSGYSGNTIYF.

A word on this clone: The read ends 3 residues shy of where the CDR3 ends; the end is completed using the germline J gene. V is TRBV7-9 and J is TRBJ1-2; D remains unclear. This CDR3 region has 14 residues. Trimming cost V 5 bases and J 3 bases, with 13 bases left between them. Germline V gene sequence: CDR1 SEHNR, CDR2 FQNEAQ (reference sequence). The CDR3 is CASSEGPTDYGYTF. Incomplete CDR3 DNA: TGTGCCAGCAGCGAGGGCCCTACAGACTATGGC.